This is a list of T cell receptor beta chains from one sample in a study of CD8+CD57+ T cells in acquired aplastic anemia. TCRdb reprocessed the reads with MiXCR, giving one entry per CDR3 protein. The top ten hold approximately 70% of the sample, which has tens of thousands of distinct CDR3 sequences, approximately 46% seen once. The material sequenced was sorted CD4+, CD8+, or CD8+CD57+ T cells (not recorded which) from PBMCs. All receptors come from a human donor in good health, serving as a control. The CDR3 runs from the conserved cysteine through the conserved F or W. A D gene is named only where the DNA matches it firmly. The size of a clone is reported for some rows only, either as once, few or many, or as a class for expanded clones.

clone size | J gene | D gene | V gene | CDR3 protein | CDR3 DNA
- | TRBJ2-1 | TRBD2 | TRBV29-1 | CSVATSGGPSNEQFF | TGCAGCGTCGCGACTAGCGGGGGTCCTTCCAATGAGCAGTTCTTC
many | TRBJ1-1 | TRBD1 | TRBV10-3 | CAISESRDRVEAFF | TGTGCCATCAGTGAGTCGAGGGACAGGGTTGAAGCTTTCTTT
- | TRBJ1-2 | - | TRBV4-1 | CASSHFQIDYGYTF | TGCGCCAGCAGCCATTTCCAAATCGACTATGGCTACACCTTC
- | TRBJ2-6 | - | TRBV19 | CASRRTLIGANVLTF | TGTGCCAGTAGGCGGACTCTAATTGGAGCCAACGTCCTGACTTTC
- | TRBJ1-4 | TRBD1 | TRBV30 | CAWTGGRSTNEKPFF | TGTGCCTGGACAGGGGGCAGGTCAACTAATGAAAAACCGTTTTTT
- | TRBJ2-1 | TRBD2 | TRBV10-1 | CASSESLAGGNYNEQFF | TGCGCCAGCAGTGAGTCGCTAGCGGGGGGCAACTACAATGAGCAGTTCTTC
- | TRBJ2-1 | TRBD2 | TRBV2 | CASSEGLASGEDEQFF | TGTGCCAGCAGTGAAGGACTAGCCTCGGGGGAGGATGAGCAGTTCTTC
many | TRBJ2-7 | TRBD2 | TRBV19 | CAVSSGSGYEQYF | TGTGCCGTAAGCAGCGGGAGTGGCTACGAGCAGTACTTC
many | TRBJ1-1 | - | TRBV5-1 | CASTGSTEAFF | TGCGCCAGCACAGGGAGCACTGAAGCTTTCTTT
many | TRBJ2-7 | - | TRBV9 | CASSVNPGGEEQYF | TGTGCCAGCAGCGTAAATCCAGGAGGAGAAGAGCAGTACTTC
many | TRBJ2-7 | TRBD2 | TRBV5-4 | CASRRTSGPYEQYF | TGTGCCAGCAGGCGGACTAGCGGGCCCTACGAGCAGTACTTC
- | TRBJ1-5 | TRBD1 | TRBV5-1 | CASSLAGGQNQPQHF | TGCGCCAGCAGCTTGGCAGGGGGCCAGAATCAGCCCCAGCATTTT
many | TRBJ2-2 | - | TRBV20-1 | CSAKGRHTGELFF | TGCAGTGCTAAGGGCAGACACACCGGGGAGCTGTTTTTT
many | TRBJ2-5 | - | TRBV12-3/TRBV12-4 | CASSPNGETQYF | TGTGCCAGCAGTCCAAACGGAGAGACCCAGTACTTC
- | TRBJ2-5 | - | TRBV25-1 | CASSLTQPLGETQYF | TGTGCCAGCAGTTTAACTCAACCCCTCGGGGAGACCCAGTACTTC
- | TRBJ1-1 | TRBD1 | TRBV13 | CASSAPQGGDGTEAFF | TGTGCCAGCAGCGCCCCCCAGGGGGGGGATGGCACTGAAGCTTTCTTT
- | TRBJ2-3 | TRBD2 | TRBV7-2 | CASSLSRVSGGYTDTQYF | TGTGCCAGCAGCTTATCGCGGGTTAGCGGGGGGTACACAGATACGCAGTATTTT
- | TRBJ2-7 | TRBD1 | TRBV7-9 | CASSANRGGQYF | TGTGCCAGCAGCGCCAACAGGGGCGGGCAGTACTTC
- | TRBJ1-1 | - | TRBV5-1 | CASSLGGGLDEAFF | TGCGCCAGCAGCTTGGGCGGGGGATTGGATGAAGCTTTCTTT
- | TRBJ2-5 | - | TRBV27 | CASSTTGVGQYF | TGTGCCAGCAGTACCACGGGGGTTGGCCAGTACTTC
many | TRBJ1-1 | - | TRBV20-1 | CSARGTLTGYTEAFF | TGCAGTGCTAGGGGGACTCTTACGGGATATACTGAAGCTTTCTTT
few | TRBJ2-1 | - | TRBV29-1 | CSFAPYNEQFF | TGCAGCTTCGCCCCCTACAATGAGCAGTTCTTC
- | TRBJ2-3 | TRBD2 | TRBV29-1 | CSVASGGTTDTQYF | TGCAGCGTTGCGTCGGGGGGAACCACAGATACGCAGTATTTT
- | TRBJ1-2 | - | TRBV12-3/TRBV12-4 | CASSFLGNPYGYTF | TGTGCCAGCAGTTTTCTTGGTAACCCCTATGGCTACACCTTC
- | TRBJ1-1 | - | TRBV27 | CTSSITQGRNTEAFF | TGTACCAGCAGTATAACACAGGGTCGGAACACTGAAGCTTTCTTT
many | TRBJ1-2 | - | TRBV9 | CASSSASANYGYTF | TGTGCCAGCAGCTCCGCTTCAGCTAACTATGGCTACACCTTC
- | TRBJ1-6 | - | TRBV19 | CASHGQAGSPLHF | TGTGCCAGTCACGGACAAGCGGGTTCACCCCTCCACTTT
many | TRBJ1-5 | - | TRBV12-3/TRBV12-4 | CASSHFHQPQHF | TGTGCCAGCAGTCACTTCCATCAGCCCCAGCATTTT
once | TRBJ1-2 | - | TRBV10-3 | CASSFGENGYTF | TGTGCCAGCAGTTTTGGAGAAAATGGCTACACCTTC
many | TRBJ1-2 | - | TRBV20-1 | CSARDYKDYGYTF | TGCAGTGCTAGAGACTACAAAGACTATGGCTACACCTTC
once | TRBJ2-7 | - | TRBV11-2 | CASSFAGNEQYF | TGTGCCAGCAGCTTCGCCGGGAACGAGCAGTACTTC
many | TRBJ1-1 | - | TRBV15 | CATSILRFTEAFF | TGTGCCACCAGCATCCTGAGATTCACTGAAGCTTTCTTT
- | TRBJ1-1 | - | TRBV7-2 | CASSLDTIEAFF | TGTGCCAGCAGCTTAGACACCATTGAAGCTTTCTTT
- | TRBJ1-1 | - | TRBV6-1 | CASRLKTGEAFF | TGTGCCAGCAGACTCAAGACGGGAGAAGCTTTCTTT
- | TRBJ2-7 | TRBD1 | TRBV19 | CASSPGQGLEQYF | TGTGCCAGCTCACCGGGACAGGGGTTGGAGCAGTACTTC
- | TRBJ2-3 | TRBD2 | TRBV20-1 | CSARRTSDYPTDTQYF | TGCAGTGCTAGGCGGACTAGCGATTACCCCACAGATACGCAGTATTTT
few | TRBJ2-2 | - | TRBV7-6 | CASSLGGSGNTGELFF | TGTGCCAGCAGCTTAGGGGGCAGCGGAAACACCGGGGAGCTGTTTTTT
- | TRBJ1-1 | - | TRBV5-1 | CASSQTDGGEAFF | TGCGCCAGCAGCCAGACCGACGGGGGTGAAGCTTTCTTC
many | TRBJ1-1 | TRBD1 | TRBV19 | CASTLDWGRGGANTEAFF | TGTGCCAGTACCCTCGATTGGGGCAGGGGGGGAGCGAACACTGAAGCTTTCTTT
many | TRBJ2-2 | - | TRBV15 | CATSSGTGDTGELFF | TGTGCCACCAGCAGTGGGACGGGAGACACCGGGGAGCTGTTTTTT
- | TRBJ2-3 | - | TRBV9 | CASSVVSDTQYF | TGTGCCAGCAGCGTAGTTTCGGATACGCAGTATTTT
- | TRBJ1-5 | TRBD1 | TRBV27 | CASSEGQGFNQPQHF | TGTGCCAGCAGTGAAGGACAGGGCTTCAATCAGCCCCAGCATTTT
many | TRBJ1-2 | TRBD1 | TRBV12-3/TRBV12-4 | CASSPGQGAGYTF | TGTGCCAGCAGCCCGGGACAGGGCGCTGGCTACACCTTC
few | TRBJ1-3 | TRBD1 | TRBV10-1 | CASSGPGQGKGNTMYF | TGCGCCAGCAGTGGACCGGGACAGGGAAAGGGAAACACCATGTATTTT
few | TRBJ1-2 | - | TRBV28 | CASSQAGAINYGYTF | TGTGCCAGCAGTCAAGCGGGAGCTATTAACTATGGCTACACCTTC
- | TRBJ1-6 | - | TRBV20-1 | CSARSGGSPLHF | TGCAGTGCTAGATCGGGGGGTTCACCCCTCCACTTT
many | TRBJ1-1 | - | TRBV10-2 | CASSRGAVEAFF | TGCGCCAGCAGTAGGGGTGCAGTCGAAGCTTTCTTT
- | TRBJ2-5 | - | TRBV4-2 | CASRGAPKETQYF | TGTGCCAGCAGGGGGGCCCCCAAAGAGACCCAGTACTTC
- | TRBJ1-1 | - | TRBV25-1 | CASSALAGTTEAFF | TGTGCCAGCAGTGCCCTAGCGGGAACCACTGAAGCTTTCTTT
- | TRBJ2-1 | TRBD2 | TRBV24-1 | CATSDQRGTYNEQFF | TGTGCCACCAGTGACCAGCGGGGGACCTACAATGAGCAGTTCTTC
- | TRBJ1-2 | - | TRBV2 | CASSVTANYGYTF | TGTGCCAGCAGTGTGACAGCTAACTATGGCTACACCTTC
many | TRBJ1-4 | - | TRBV10-2 | CASGEGGLFF | TGCGCCAGCGGAGAGGGGGGACTGTTTTTT
- | TRBJ2-7 | TRBD2 | TRBV14 | CASSQETSDYELYF | TGTGCCAGCAGCCAAGAGACTAGCGACTACGAGCTGTACTTC
- | TRBJ1-4 | - | TRBV19 | CASSKGRNEKLFF | TGTGCCAGTAGTAAGGGACGGAATGAAAAACTGTTTTTT
- | TRBJ2-2 | - | TRBV20-1 | CSAQKGGMNTGELFF | TGCAGTGCTCAAAAAGGAGGGATGAACACCGGGGAGCTGTTTTTT